A single sample gave rise to the 11 T cell receptor beta chains below, sequenced in a study of lymphopenia after photon versus proton radiotherapy. Sequencing was performed with immunoSEQ multiplex PCR; in TCRdb, only in-frame clones are kept and a portion is missing. The data hold about 39,000 clones, with 80% to 95% observed a single time. Sequencing used peripheral blood, obtained from a patient treated with photon-based radiotherapy. Source of these receptors: a man in his 60s with cholangiocarcinoma.

This sequence joins TRBV5-1 and TRBJ2-1; D may be TRBD2 (7 bases). Between the trimmed V and J ends, which lost 0 bases and 2 bases, there was a span of 12 bases. Germline CDR1 SGHRS, CDR2 YFSETQ. The CDR3 extends over 16 amino acids. Written as DNA, the CDR3 is TGCGCCAGCAGCTTGGACGGGGGGCAGGCCTACAATGAGCAGTTCTTC. The encoded protein is CASSLDGGQAYNEQFF.

The chain joins TRBV5-4 to TRBJ2-5; D call uncertain. This CDR3 spans 13 amino acids. Germline V gene lookup returns CDR1 SGHNT and CDR2 YYREEE (reference sequence). With 0 bases removed from V and 5 bases from J, the gap between germline ends came to 8 bases. The CDR3, as DNA: TGTGCCAGCAGCTTGGGGAGATGGGAGACCCAGTACTTC. It is translated as CASSLGRWETQYF.

The chain has TRBV7-9 and TRBJ2-3; TRBD2 aligns across 12 bases. V gave up 5 bases and J gave up 4 bases; unmatched junction bases: 4. Germline-derived CDR1 and CDR2 are SEHNR and FQNEAQ (reference sequence). This CDR3 is 15 amino acids long. CDR3 DNA sequence: TGTGCCAGCAGCCCTAGCGGGGGGGCCCCAGATACGCAGTATTTT. This translates into CASSPSGGAPDTQYF.

This clone was seen a few times. The rearrangement joins TRBV7-2 to TRBJ1-1; tentative D call: TRBD1 (5 bases). V was pared by 5 bases and J by 5 bases, with 15 bases between. CDR3 length: 14 residues. Germline assignment: CDR1 SGHTA and CDR2 FQGNSA. The CDR3 nucleotides read TGTGCCAGCAGCCCCAGGTGGGGGGGGACTGAAGCTTTCTTT. Translation gives CASSPRWGGTEAFF. Supplemented by reference TRBV7-2 and TRBJ1-1, the full variable domain reads GAGVSQSPSNKVTEKGKDVELRCDPISGHTALYWYRQSLGQGLEFLIYFQGNSAPDKSGLPSDRFSAERTGGSVSTLTIQRTQQEDSAVYLCASSPRWGGTEAFFGQGTRLTVV.

The chain employs TRBV6-6 and TRBJ1-3; D uncertain. This CDR3 is built from 15 residues. V gave up 5 bases and J gave up 1 base, with 12 bases separating them. Germline assignment: CDR1 MNHNY and CDR2 SVGAGI (reference sequence). The DNA for the CDR3 is TGTGCCAGCAGTCGGAGGGATTCGTCTGGAAACACCATATATTTT. Amino acids: CASSRRDSSGNTIYF.

This rearrangement joins TRBV19 to TRBJ2-1; the D gene is possibly TRBD1 (7 bases). Germline-derived CDR1 and CDR2 are LNHDA and SQIVND (reference sequence). The CDR3 loop spans 14 amino acids. The V end lost 9 bases, the J end lost 2 bases, and 14 bases lay between the germline ends. In nucleotides, the CDR3 is TGTGCCAGAAATCAGGGGGGAGCCTACAATGAGCAGTTCTTC. Its translation: CARNQGGAYNEQFF.

This chain joins TRBV2 and TRBJ2-7, with a possible D match to TRBD2 (6 bases). CDR1 is SNHLY and CDR2 is FYNNEI in the germline V gene. Trimming removed 6 bases from V and 6 bases from J, with 21 bases in between. The CDR3 sequence is 15 residues long. CDR3 sequence reads: CASREGPQLLLEQYF. CDR3 nucleotide sequence: TGTGCCAGCAGGGAGGGTCCGCAACTATTGCTCGAGCAGTACTTC. The entire variable domain, with the rest obtained from reference TRBV2 and TRBJ2-7, is as follows: EPEVTQTPSHQVTQMGQEVILRCVPISNHLYFYWYRQILGQKVEFLVSFYNNEISEKSEIFDDQFSVERPDGSNFTLKIRSTKLEDSAMYFCASREGPQLLLEQYFGPGTRLTVT.

The V call is TRBV7-6, the J call TRBJ2-2, with D possibly being TRBD1 (5 bases). The germline V gene encodes CDR1 SGHVS and CDR2 FNYEAQ. The V end was cut by 2 bases, the J end by 7 bases, with 11 bases between. The CDR3 sequence is 14 residues long. Written as DNA, the CDR3 is TGTGCCAGCAGCTTACTCGGGCAGGGCGGGGAGCTGTTTTTT. Encoded protein: CASSLLGQGGELFF.

V is TRBV18 and J is TRBJ2-7, with D uncertain. This CDR3 has 15 residues. With 3 bases removed from V and 0 bases from J, the gap between germline ends came to 12 bases. Germline CDR1 and CDR2: KGHSH and LQKENI. CDR3: CASSPIIGSSYEQYF. The CDR3 DNA reads as TGTGCCAGCTCACCGATAATAGGTAGCTCCTACGAGCAGTACTTC.

The chain uses TRBV5-1 and TRBJ2-3, with TRBD1 identical over 7 bases. V shed 7 bases and J 5 bases; nucleotides not matched to a gene: 10. Germline V gives CDR1 SGHRS, CDR2 YFSETQ. The CDR3 loop spans 14 amino acids. DNA for the CDR3: TGCGCCAGCGGTACCGGGACAGCGGAAGATACGCAGTATTTT. Translated, it gives CASGTGTAEDTQYF.

The gene calls are TRBV20-1 and TRBJ2-7; unclear D gene. The germline V gene encodes CDR1 DFQATT and CDR2 SNEGSKA (reference sequence). With 0 bases removed from V and 9 bases from J, the gap between germline ends came to 9 bases. This CDR3 spans 11 amino acids. CDR3 residues: CSARDGFGQYF. The CDR3 nucleotides read TGCAGTGCTAGAGATGGGTTCGGGCAGTACTTC.